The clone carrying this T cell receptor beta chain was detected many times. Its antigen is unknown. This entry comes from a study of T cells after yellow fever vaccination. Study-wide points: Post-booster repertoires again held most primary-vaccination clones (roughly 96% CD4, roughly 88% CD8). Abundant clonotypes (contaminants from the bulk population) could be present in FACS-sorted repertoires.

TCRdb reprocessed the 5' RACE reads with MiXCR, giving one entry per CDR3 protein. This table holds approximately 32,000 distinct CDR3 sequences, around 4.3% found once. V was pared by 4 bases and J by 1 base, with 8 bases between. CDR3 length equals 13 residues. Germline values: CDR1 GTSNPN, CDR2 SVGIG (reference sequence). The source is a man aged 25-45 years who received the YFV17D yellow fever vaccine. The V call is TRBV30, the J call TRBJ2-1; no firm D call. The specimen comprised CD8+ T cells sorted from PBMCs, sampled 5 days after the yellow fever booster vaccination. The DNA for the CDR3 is TGTGCCTGGATAGGATTATCCTACAATGAGCAGTTCTTC. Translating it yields CAWIGLSYNEQFF.